The rows below give T cell receptor beta chains drawn from one sample of a study of cytomegalovirus exposure and HLA in healthy donors. Only in-frame clones appear in the TCRdb table, and some are missing; sequencing was by immunoSEQ multiplex PCR. Altogether roughly 120,000 clones are present, 77% being singletons, with the ten largest covering about 13%. Sequenced material: PBMCs. The receptors here all came from a woman between 40 and 50 years old in good health and CMV-seropositive. Both conserved end residues are part of each CDR3. Each record gives: clone size, D gene, J gene, V gene, CDR3 DNA, CDR3 protein. D genes are given only for firm matches. A clone size is listed for some rows: how often the clone was seen (once, few, many), or a class if it is expanded.

abundance: NA; d_gene: NA; j_gene: TRBJ2-4; v_gene: TRBV2; CDR3nt: TGTGCCAGCACCGGTGGGACAAAAGCCAAAAACATTCAGTACTTC; CDR3aa: CASTGGTKAKNIQYF
abundance: NA; d_gene: TRBD1; j_gene: TRBJ1-4; v_gene: TRBV28; CDR3nt: TGTGCCAGCAGCCGTGGGACAGCGCTTAATGAAAAACTGTTTTTT; CDR3aa: CASSRGTALNEKLFF
abundance: NA; d_gene: NA; j_gene: TRBJ2-1; v_gene: TRBV9; CDR3nt: TGTGCCAGCAGCGTAGCCGGAGGGGGCGCGTGGTATGAGCAGTTCTTC; CDR3aa: CASSVAGGGAWYEQFF
abundance: NA; d_gene: TRBD2; j_gene: TRBJ2-1; v_gene: TRBV5-1; CDR3nt: TGCGCCAGCAGCTTGGGGCTAGCGGGAGCAGATGAGCAGTTCTTC; CDR3aa: CASSLGLAGADEQFF
abundance: NA; d_gene: TRBD2; j_gene: TRBJ2-7; v_gene: TRBV5-1; CDR3nt: TGCGCCAGCAGCTTGGAGAGTAGCGGGAGGGACGAGCAGTACTTC; CDR3aa: CASSLESSGRDEQYF
abundance: NA; d_gene: NA; j_gene: TRBJ2-2; v_gene: TRBV9; CDR3nt: TGTGCCAGCAGCGCGAGCGGGCAGGGCACCGGGGAGCTGTTTTTT; CDR3aa: CASSASGQGTGELFF
abundance: NA; d_gene: NA; j_gene: TRBJ2-2; v_gene: TRBV27; CDR3nt: TGTGCCAGCAGTTTTCGGTTGCGCAACACCGGGGAGCTGTTTTTT; CDR3aa: CASSFRLRNTGELFF
abundance: NA; d_gene: NA; j_gene: TRBJ2-3; v_gene: TRBV5-4; CDR3nt: TGTGCCAGCAGCTTGGGGGGGAGTAGCGGAAGCACAGATACGCAGTATTTT; CDR3aa: CASSLGGSSGSTDTQYF
abundance: NA; d_gene: TRBD2; j_gene: TRBJ2-7; v_gene: TRBV7-9; CDR3nt: TGTGCCAGCAGCCCAATGACTAGCGGGTACTACGAGCAGTACTTC; CDR3aa: CASSPMTSGYYEQYF
abundance: few; d_gene: TRBD1; j_gene: TRBJ2-4; v_gene: TRBV19; CDR3nt: TGTGCCAGTAGGGACAGGGTAGTCAAAAACATTCAGTACTTC; CDR3aa: CASRDRVVKNIQYF
abundance: NA; d_gene: TRBD1; j_gene: TRBJ1-2; v_gene: TRBV28; CDR3nt: TGTGCCAGCAGTTCGCCCGGGACAGGGAATTATGGCTACACCTTC; CDR3aa: CASSSPGTGNYGYTF
abundance: few; d_gene: TRBD1; j_gene: TRBJ2-7; v_gene: TRBV19; CDR3nt: TGTGCCAGTTCGCCGGGGACAGGTCCCTACGAGCAGTACTTC; CDR3aa: CASSPGTGPYEQYF
abundance: NA; d_gene: NA; j_gene: TRBJ2-5; v_gene: TRBV19; CDR3nt: TGTGCCAGTAGTATGACCTCGCAACCGGGAGAGACCCAGTACTTC; CDR3aa: CASSMTSQPGETQYF
abundance: NA; d_gene: TRBD2; j_gene: TRBJ2-1; v_gene: TRBV27; CDR3nt: TGTGCCAGCAGTTCCGGGACTAGCGAATACAATGAGCAGTTCTTC; CDR3aa: CASSSGTSEYNEQFF
abundance: NA; d_gene: NA; j_gene: TRBJ1-3; v_gene: TRBV6-5; CDR3nt: TGTGCCAGCAGACGGGGGAGTGGAAACACCATATATTTT; CDR3aa: CASRRGSGNTIYF
abundance: NA; d_gene: TRBD2; j_gene: TRBJ2-7; v_gene: TRBV27; CDR3nt: TGTGCCAGCAGTAGTAGCGGGAGGGCGAGGGAGCAGTACTTC; CDR3aa: CASSSSGRAREQYF
abundance: many; d_gene: NA; j_gene: TRBJ2-7; v_gene: TRBV7-6; CDR3nt: TGTGCCAGCAGCTTAGGGGCAGGGGACGAGCAGTACTTC; CDR3aa: CASSLGAGDEQYF
abundance: NA; d_gene: NA; j_gene: TRBJ1-1; v_gene: TRBV7-9; CDR3nt: TGTGCCAGCAGCCGAGCGAACACTGAAGCTTTCTTT; CDR3aa: CASSRANTEAFF
abundance: NA; d_gene: TRBD1; j_gene: TRBJ2-5; v_gene: TRBV7-8; CDR3nt: TGTGCCAGCAGTTTTACAGGGGCAATTGATGGAGAGACCCAGTACTTC; CDR3aa: CASSFTGAIDGETQYF
abundance: NA; d_gene: NA; j_gene: TRBJ1-4; v_gene: TRBV19; CDR3nt: TGTGCCAGTAGTACCAGGGAAGGGACTAATGAAAAACTGTTTTTT; CDR3aa: CASSTREGTNEKLFF
abundance: NA; d_gene: TRBD2; j_gene: TRBJ2-3; v_gene: TRBV5-4; CDR3nt: TGTGCCAGCAGCTTTTTAGCGGGAAGGGTAACAGATACGCAGTATTTT; CDR3aa: CASSFLAGRVTDTQYF
abundance: NA; d_gene: NA; j_gene: TRBJ2-7; v_gene: TRBV19; CDR3nt: TGTGCCAGTAGTTCTCGCGGAGGCGCCTACGAGCAGTACTTC; CDR3aa: CASSSRGGAYEQYF
abundance: NA; d_gene: NA; j_gene: TRBJ2-3; v_gene: TRBV7-8; CDR3nt: TGTGCCAGCAGCGGCTTGGCTTTCACCCAAGTTACGCAGTATTTT; CDR3aa: CASSGLAFTQVTQYF
abundance: few; d_gene: TRBD1; j_gene: TRBJ1-1; v_gene: TRBV5-4; CDR3nt: TGTGCCAGCAGCTTGGTCGGGACAGAGGCTGAAGCTTTCTTT; CDR3aa: CASSLVGTEAEAFF
abundance: NA; d_gene: TRBD2; j_gene: TRBJ2-1; v_gene: TRBV4-1; CDR3nt: TGCGCCAGCAGCCGTAGCGGGCCTTACAATGAGCAGTTCTTC; CDR3aa: CASSRSGPYNEQFF
abundance: NA; d_gene: NA; j_gene: TRBJ2-1; v_gene: TRBV30; CDR3nt: TGTGCCTGGAGTGTCGCTGGCAGGGGCTTTAAGCAGTTCTTC; CDR3aa: CAWSVAGRGFKQFF
abundance: NA; d_gene: NA; j_gene: TRBJ1-1; v_gene: TRBV7-9; CDR3nt: TGTTCCAGCAGCTTACGGTCCTCGAACACTGAAGCTTTCTTT; CDR3aa: CSSSLRSSNTEAFF